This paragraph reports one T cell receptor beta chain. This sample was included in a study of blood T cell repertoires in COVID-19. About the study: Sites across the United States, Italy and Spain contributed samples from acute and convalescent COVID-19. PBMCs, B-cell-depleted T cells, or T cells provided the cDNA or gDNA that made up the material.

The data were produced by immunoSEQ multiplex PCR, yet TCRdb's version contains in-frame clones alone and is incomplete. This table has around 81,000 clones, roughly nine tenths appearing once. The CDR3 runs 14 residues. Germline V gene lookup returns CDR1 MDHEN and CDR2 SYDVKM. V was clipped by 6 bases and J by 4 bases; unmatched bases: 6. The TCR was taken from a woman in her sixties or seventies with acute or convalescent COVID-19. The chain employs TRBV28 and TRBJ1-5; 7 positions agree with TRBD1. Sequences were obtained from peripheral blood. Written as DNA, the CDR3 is TGTGCCAGCAGAGTAACAGGGGAAAATCAGCCCCAGCATTTT. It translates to CASRVTGENQPQHF.